Following are 8 T cell receptor beta chains from one sample sequenced in a study of T-cell memory formation after mild COVID-19. One entry per CDR3 protein, called by TCRdb with MiXCR from the 5' RACE reads. The table lists 350,000 to 400,000 distinct CDR3 sequences, about an eighth of them singletons. The sequencing sample was made of PBMCs or a T cell subset sorted from them (not recorded which). Every receptor here comes from a man younger than 35 who had mild COVID-19 (a few samples of this study predate the infection). Cell type and time point are not known.

This clonotype was counted a few times. This chain connects TRBV11-3 to TRBJ2-5; no firm D call. The V end lost 4 bases, the J end lost 7 bases, and 10 bases lay between the germline ends. This CDR3 comprises 12 residues. Germline V lookup: CDR1 SGHNT, CDR2 YENEEA. This chain's CDR3 is CASSSVGGTQYF. The CDR3 nucleotides read TGTGCCAGCAGCTCCGTTGGTGGGACCCAGTACTTC. The whole variable domain, remainder taken from reference TRBV11-3 and TRBJ2-5, is EAGVVQSPRYKIIEKKQPVAFWCNPISGHNTLYWYLQNLGQGPELLIRYENEEAVDDSQLPKDRFSAERLKGVDSTLKIQPAELGDSAVYLCASSSVGGTQYFGPGTRLLVL.

The chain employs TRBV6-2 or TRBV6-3 and TRBJ2-2; D might be TRBD2 (6 bases). The CDR3 sequence is 17 residues long. Germline assignment: CDR1 MNHEY and CDR2 SVGEGT. Trimming took 2 bases from V and 2 from J, leaving 15 bases between them. For the CDR3, the DNA is TGTGCCAGCAGTTACCCGGACGGAGGGATCAACACCGGGGAGCTGTTTTTT. Its translation is CASSYPDGGINTGELFF.

The rearrangement joins TRBV20-1 to TRBJ2-5; D perhaps matches TRBD1 (5 bases). Germline loops: CDR1 DFQATT, CDR2 SNEGSKA (reference sequence). V was shortened by 5 bases and J by 0 bases, with 10 bases between the two germline ends. The CDR3 contains 13 residues. The CDR3 DNA reads as TGCAGTGCTGGGTGGGGCCACCAAGAGACCCAGTACTTC. This codes for CSAGWGHQETQYF.

This clonotype showed up just a few times. The rearrangement uses TRBV6-2 or TRBV6-3 and TRBJ2-7, with D unresolved. Germline V gene sequence: CDR1 MNHEY, CDR2 SVGEGT. V dropped 6 bases and J dropped 1 base, with 16 bases sitting between them. This CDR3 is 15 amino acids long. CDR3: CASSGHLTSSYEQYF. CDR3 nucleotides: TGTGCCAGCAGCGGCCACCTAACCTCATCCTACGAGCAGTACTTC.

This chain connects TRBV4-2 to TRBJ1-5, with D maybe TRBD1 (6 bases). Germline loops: CDR1 LGHNA, CDR2 YNFKEQ. Trimming left V 5 bases short and J 3 bases short, with 14 bases between. The CDR3 runs 15 residues. CDR3: CASSYTGFDNQPQHF. CDR3 coding DNA: TGTGCCAGCAGCTATACAGGGTTTGACAATCAGCCCCAGCATTTT.

V usage is TRBV28 and J usage is TRBJ1-1; D gene uncertain. Per germline, CDR1 MDHEN and CDR2 SYDVKM. This CDR3 has 15 amino acids. V lost 2 bases and J 2 bases, leaving 12 bases between the germline ends. DNA for the CDR3: TGTGCCAGCAGTTTAATTAGGGCCCTAAACACTGAAGCTTTCTTT. Protein: CASSLIRALNTEAFF.

This chain uses TRBV18 with TRBJ1-1; D is possibly TRBD1 (5 bases). Deletions cut 4 bases from V and 1 base from J, with 10 bases between. The CDR3 covers 14 residues. The germline CDR1 and CDR2 sequences are KGHSH and LQKENI. The CDR3 region is CASSRDQGNTEAFF. For the CDR3, the DNA is TGTGCCAGCTCACGGGATCAGGGGAACACTGAAGCTTTCTTT. The complete variable domain, with remaining parts taken from reference TRBV18 and TRBJ1-1, reads NAGVMQNPRHLVRRRGQEARLRCSPMKGHSHVYWYRQLPEEGLKFMVYLQKENIIDESGMPKERFSAEFPKEGPSILRIQQVVRGDSAAYFCASSRDQGNTEAFFGQGTRLTVV.

This clonotype was counted a few times. The chain couples TRBV12-3 or TRBV12-4 to TRBJ2-1; TRBD2 agrees at 14 bases. The V gene end was trimmed by 5 bases and the J gene end by 1 base; junction bases not matched to a gene: 4. The CDR3 length is 17 residues. The CDR3 sequence is CASSLGTSGGSYNEQFF. DNA for the CDR3: TGTGCCAGCAGTCTCGGGACTAGCGGGGGATCCTACAATGAGCAGTTCTTC.